What follows are 5 T cell receptor beta chains derived from one specimen sequenced in a study of T cell responses to AZD1222 COVID-19 vaccine. Sequenced by immunoSEQ multiplex PCR; TCRdb stores in-frame clones only, minus some. This sample yields around 190,000 clones, of which 94% are seen a single time; 1.5% to 2% belongs to the top ten. This specimen consisted of peripheral blood, obtained 28 days after the second AZD1222 dose. The receptors originated from an adult who received the AZD1222 COVID-19 vaccine.

The genes are TRBV19 and TRBJ1-1, with a tentative D call TRBD1 (5 bases). The V end lost 3 bases, the J end lost 4 bases, and 15 bases lay between the germline ends. The CDR3 has 15 residues. Germline-derived CDR1 and CDR2 are LNHDA and SQIVND (reference sequence). CDR3 DNA: TGTGCCAGTAGTATCCGCCCCGACAGTAGCACTGAAGCTTTCTTT. Translating gives CASSIRPDSSTEAFF.

The gene calls are TRBV9 and TRBJ1-4; D not certain. CDR3 size: 14 residues. Trimming stripped 1 base from V and 4 bases from J, with 8 bases between. Germline CDR1 and CDR2: SGDLS and YYNGEE. The CDR3 DNA is TGTGCCAGCAGCGTACCCGGAGTTAATGAAAAACTGTTTTTT. It encodes CASSVPGVNEKLFF.

This rearrangement joins TRBV20-1 to TRBJ1-1, with D tentatively TRBD1 (5 bases). Trimming left V 3 bases short and J 6 bases short, with 14 bases between. The germline V gene has CDR1 DFQATT and CDR2 SNEGSKA (reference sequence). This CDR3 has 13 amino acids. DNA for the CDR3: TGCAGTGCTAGTTTGGCGGCAGGGTCTGAAGCTTTCTTT. This translates into CSASLAAGSEAFF.

The chain recombines TRBV4-1 with TRBJ1-1; 8 nucleotides match TRBD1. The V gene's germline CDR1 is MGHRA and CDR2 YSYEKL. This CDR3 is built from 15 residues. V was clipped by 4 bases and J by 5 bases; unmatched bases: 9. The CDR3, as DNA: TGCGCCAGCAGCCCCTACAGGGGGGCGGTGACTGAAGCTTTCTTT. It encodes CASSPYRGAVTEAFF.

The V call is TRBV6-6, the J call TRBJ2-2; D is possibly TRBD1 (6 bases). The CDR3 consists of 13 residues. Germline V gene data show CDR1 as MNHNY and CDR2 as SVGAGI (reference sequence). Trimming pared 2 bases from V and 7 bases from J, leaving 8 bases between. The CDR3 reads CASSYGGHGELFF. CDR3 DNA: TGTGCCAGCAGTTACGGGGGACACGGGGAGCTGTTTTTT.